This T cell receptor (beta chain) was obtained from a study of cytomegalovirus exposure and HLA in healthy donors. Study findings and constraints: Presence/absence analyses took donor sequencing depth as roughly uniform.

Remarks on this clone: Its antigen is not identified.

PCR amplification relied on 60 Vbeta primers (plus 13 Jbeta primers). Assay: immunoSEQ multiplex PCR; the TCRdb copy retains only in-frame clones and omits some. Here the sample spans roughly 160,000 clones, approximately 77% being singletons. Sequencing used PBMCs. The clonotype originates from a female donor in good health and CMV-seronegative.

The CDR3 sequence: CASSGYRGRAVGYTF. CDR3 DNA: TGTGCCAGCAGCGGATACAGGGGGCGCGCGGTTGGCTACACCTTC. The chain joins TRBV7-2 to TRBJ1-2; 9 nucleotides agree with TRBD1. This CDR3 is built from 15 residues. Germline V gene lookup returns CDR1 SGHTA and CDR2 FQGNSA. V lost 5 bases and J lost 7; bases outside the gene matches: 11.